This T cell receptor (beta chain) was retrieved from a study of T cells in Graves' hyperthyroidism and ophthalmopathy. RNA transcripts provided the source from which TCR beta CDR3 regions were amplified. During a first-round RT-PCR of the TCR CDR3, the HTBI primer set was used. TCRdb re-analysed the multiplex PCR reads in MiXCR, keeping a single row per CDR3 protein. The sample carries hundreds of thousands of distinct CDR3 sequences, roughly 46% recorded once. General study results and limits: In the analysis, a 13 V-J model separated ophthalmopathy from stable hyperthyroidism.

The CDR3 is made up of 15 amino acids. Germline V gives CDR1 SGHDN, CDR2 FVKESK. Trimming removed 1 base from V and 5 bases from J, with 14 bases in between. Regarding this clonotype: Its specificity is unknown.

The clonotype was recovered from a woman between 18 and 29 years old with Graves' hyperthyroidism. The material sequenced was peripheral blood or thyroid tissue (not recorded which). This rearrangement joins TRBV14 to TRBJ1-2; a possible D gene is TRBD1 (5 bases). This CDR3 is CASSQGSGTGYGYTF. In DNA, the CDR3 is TGTGCCAGCAGCCAAGGGTCCGGGACGGGGTATGGCTACACCTTC.